The present entry profiles one T cell receptor (beta chain) with its context. The data originate from a study of blood T cells in healthy people across ages. The CDR3 runs to 15 residues. In germline, CDR1 is MGHRA, CDR2 YSYEKL. Trimming took off 1 base at V and 0 bases at J, with 10 bases between the two ends. Then a second PCR, running about 6 to 11 cycles, was carried out with a sample-barcoded 5' primer and a J-beta primer mix. TCRdb re-analysed the 5' RACE reads in MiXCR, keeping a single row per CDR3 protein. The table lists 700,000 to 900,000 distinct CDR3 sequences, around 24% of them singletons, with about 3% in the top ten. This same sample was also taken into another study, of T cells of mothers and their children. This second study says: Input to cDNA synthesis comprised all extracted RNA, at a ratio of around 1.6 ug per 15 ul. Sample barcodes and 2-4 random nucleotides were added by the M1S primer of the second PCR. Related mother-child pairs shared slightly more overlap than unrelated pairs, but the difference was non-significant.

The source of this sequence is a boy between 5 and 17 years old in good health. Input material: blood. The chain links TRBV4-1 to TRBJ2-7; D might be TRBD2 (5 bases). In DNA form, the CDR3 reads TGCGCCAGCAGCCAAGTGGAGGATCCCTCCTACGAGCAGTACTTC. This gives the protein CASSQVEDPSYEQYF.